This T cell receptor beta chain comes out of a study of response to subunit inactivated influenza vaccine. TCRdb analysed the RT-PCR reads with MiXCR anew, one entry per CDR3 protein. The sample lists about 800,000 distinct CDR3 sequences, 21% occurring once. Turning to this clonotype: What it recognizes is unknown.

This CDR3 has 15 residues. CDR1 and CDR2 from the germline V gene are SNHLY and FYNNEI. V gave up 6 bases and J gave up 3 bases, with 14 bases separating them. Broader study findings: The authors put forward the suggestion that each seasonal influenza vaccination may bring in only a limited number of new T cells.

The material was PBMCs from blood, obtained roughly 5 days after vaccination. The origin of this receptor is a man aged 45-65 years who received an inactivated influenza vaccine. This chain uses TRBV2 with TRBJ2-2; D is unresolved. The CDR3 is CASSPTGGDTGELFF. The CDR3 coding sequence is TGTGCCAGCAGCCCCACGGGTGGGGACACCGGGGAGCTGTTTTTT.